This is a list of T cell receptor beta chains from one sample in a study of cytomegalovirus exposure and HLA in healthy donors. Sequencing used immunoSEQ multiplex PCR; TCRdb keeps in-frame clones, though not all of them. The sample includes 74,000 or so clones, about 70% of them seen just once. The material sequenced was PBMCs. All receptors come from a woman in her 30s in good health and CMV-seronegative. Both conserved end residues are part of each CDR3. The order of the fields is V gene, clone size, J gene, D gene, CDR3 DNA, CDR3 protein. D genes are given only for firm matches. Some rows have no size entry. The others give once, few or many, or a class for an expanded clone.

TRBV7-8	.	TRBJ2-5	TRBD1	TGTGCCAGCAGCTCGGACAGGGACCAAGAGACCCAGTACTTC	CASSSDRDQETQYF
TRBV6-4	.	TRBJ2-7	TRBD1	TGTGCCAGCAGGGACCGGGACAGCCGTACCTACGAGCAGTACTTC	CASRDRDSRTYEQYF
TRBV6-6	.	TRBJ2-7	.	TGTGCCAGCAGTTTACAGGGAAGCACCTACGAGCAGTACTTC	CASSLQGSTYEQYF
TRBV7-9	.	TRBJ2-2	.	TGTGCCAGCAGCCCCCGCGAGGGGAACACCGGGGAGCTGTTTTTT	CASSPREGNTGELFF
TRBV7-8	few	TRBJ2-7	.	TGTTCTAGCAGCCTAGGGCAGGCCTACGAGCAGTACTTC	CSSSLGQAYEQYF
TRBV7-9	.	TRBJ2-1	TRBD2	TGTGCCAGCAGCTTAGTTCGCGGGGGTGAAACGAACGGCTACAATGAGCAGTTCTTC	CASSLVRGGETNGYNEQFF
TRBV7-2	.	TRBJ1-3	.	TGTGCCAGCAGCTTAGTACCAGATGATGGAAACACCATATATTTT	CASSLVPDDGNTIYF
TRBV27	few	TRBJ1-1	TRBD1	TGTGCCAGCAGCACCGGGACAGGGGGGAACACTGAAGCTTTCTTT	CASSTGTGGNTEAFF
TRBV2	.	TRBJ2-1	.	TGTGCCAGCAGTTTTGACAGGCGGGAGAAGTTCTTC	CASSFDRREKFF
TRBV5-1	.	TRBJ2-1	TRBD1	TGCGCCAGCAGCTTGAGCGAGACAGGGAACTCCTACAATGAGCAGTTCTTC	CASSLSETGNSYNEQFF
TRBV6-1	few	TRBJ1-5	.	TGTGCCAGCACGCGGGTCAGCAATCAGCCCCAGCATTTT	CASTRVSNQPQHF
TRBV14	once	TRBJ2-6	TRBD1	TGTGCCAGCACGCCACTACAGGGGGCCTCGGCCGGGGCCAACGTCCTGACTTTC	CASTPLQGASAGANVLTF
TRBV28	.	TRBJ1-4	.	TGTGCCAGCAGGTCCGGGACTTCACCGGAAAAACTGTTTTTT	CASRSGTSPEKLFF
TRBV10-3	.	TRBJ2-7	TRBD1	TGTGCCAGCAGAGGGGGGACAGGGACCTACGAGCAGTACTTC	CASRGGTGTYEQYF
TRBV11-3	.	TRBJ2-1	TRBD1	TGTGCCAGCAGCTTAATGGGACAGGCTAACAATGAGCAGTTCTTC	CASSLMGQANNEQFF
TRBV27	.	TRBJ1-2	TRBD1	TGTGCCAGCAGCCCTAGGACAGGGGGCTTACAAGGCTACACCTTC	CASSPRTGGLQGYTF
TRBV7-2	.	TRBJ2-2	.	TGTGCCAGCAGCCCCAGGGTGGGAACCGGGGAGCTGTTTTTT	CASSPRVGTGELFF
TRBV28	.	TRBJ2-5	TRBD2	TGTGCCAGCAGCCCCGGGACTAGAGGGACCCAGTACTTC	CASSPGTRGTQYF
TRBV6-1	.	TRBJ1-1	TRBD1	TGTGCCAGCAGTAGACCGGGACAGGGGAGTACTGAAGCTTTCTTT	CASSRPGQGSTEAFF
TRBV30	.	TRBJ1-2	.	TGTGCCTGGAGTCCCGGACAGCCCCATGGCTACACCTTC	CAWSPGQPHGYTF
TRBV11-3	.	TRBJ2-3	TRBD2	TGTGCCAGCACGGGGGGAACTAGACGGAGTGTCGGGACGCAGTATTTT	CASTGGTRRSVGTQYF
TRBV19	.	TRBJ2-7	TRBD1	TGTGCCAGTAGTTGGGACAGGGGGTACGAGCAGTACTTC	CASSWDRGYEQYF
TRBV7-8	.	TRBJ2-5	TRBD2	TGTGCCAGCAGCCAGGAGGCCAGCGGGGACCACCAAGAGACCCAGTACTTC	CASSQEASGDHQETQYF
TRBV11-3	.	TRBJ2-5	TRBD1	TGTGCCAGCAGCCTGGGACAGGGGACGGGCCAAGAGACCCAGTACTTC	CASSLGQGTGQETQYF
TRBV6-4	.	TRBJ2-1	.	TGTGCCAGCAGTGAAGACTTGTACAATGAGCAGTTCTTC	CASSEDLYNEQFF
TRBV11-3	few	TRBJ2-7	TRBD1	TGTGCCAGCAGCACAACAGGGGACTACGAGCAGTACTTC	CASSTTGDYEQYF